The rows below give T cell receptor beta chains drawn from one sample of a study of Ad26.COV2.S vaccination and SARS-CoV-2 variants. Measured with immunoSEQ multiplex PCR; TCRdb has only the in-frame clones, and not every one. The table shows 300,000 to 400,000 clones, with around 88% occurring only once. The sequencing here drew on peripheral blood, taken in a trial of Ad26.COV2.S vaccine versus placebo. All receptors derive from a person aged 18-65 years who received the Ad26.COV2.S COVID-19 vaccine or a placebo. CDR3s include the opening cysteine and the closing phenylalanine or tryptophan. Each record gives: D gene, J gene, V gene, clone size, CDR3 protein, CDR3 DNA. A D gene is named only where the DNA matches it firmly. Clone sizes are given selectively: once, few, many, or a class where the clone is expanded.

D gene: -
J gene: TRBJ1-2
V gene: TRBV7-9
clone size: few
CDR3 protein: CASSKDGDYGYTF
CDR3 DNA: TGTGCCAGCAGCAAGGACGGAGACTATGGCTACACCTTC

D gene: TRBD1
J gene: TRBJ2-1
V gene: TRBV28
clone size: -
CDR3 protein: CASSPGTGGPYNEQFF
CDR3 DNA: TGTGCCAGCAGTCCCGGGACAGGGGGTCCCTACAATGAGCAGTTCTTC

D gene: TRBD1
J gene: TRBJ1-4
V gene: TRBV11-2
clone size: -
CDR3 protein: CASGTGALTTNEKLFF
CDR3 DNA: TGTGCCAGCGGAACAGGGGCCCTAACAACTAATGAAAAACTGTTTTTT

D gene: TRBD1
J gene: TRBJ1-6
V gene: TRBV11-3
clone size: few
CDR3 protein: CASSSGQPNSPLHF
CDR3 DNA: TGTGCCAGCAGCTCGGGACAGCCAAATTCACCCCTCCACTTT

D gene: TRBD2
J gene: TRBJ2-1
V gene: TRBV6-2/TRBV6-3
clone size: -
CDR3 protein: CASSYFRTSGRSEQFF
CDR3 DNA: TGTGCCAGCAGTTACTTTCGGACTAGCGGGAGATCGGAGCAGTTCTTC

D gene: -
J gene: TRBJ1-1
V gene: TRBV30
clone size: -
CDR3 protein: CALRGGTWQANTEAFF
CDR3 DNA: TGTGCCCTTCGGGGGGGAACATGGCAGGCGAACACTGAAGCTTTCTTT

D gene: -
J gene: TRBJ2-3
V gene: TRBV28
clone size: -
CDR3 protein: CASSFLGGTQYF
CDR3 DNA: TGTGCCAGCAGTTTTTTGGGAGGAACGCAGTATTTT

D gene: -
J gene: TRBJ1-2
V gene: TRBV29-1
clone size: -
CDR3 protein: CSVDTHGGRYGYTF
CDR3 DNA: TGCAGCGTCGACACGCACGGGGGGAGGTATGGCTACACCTTC

D gene: TRBD1
J gene: TRBJ1-6
V gene: TRBV5-4
clone size: once
CDR3 protein: CASSGTGGAPLHF
CDR3 DNA: TGTGCCAGCAGCGGCACAGGGGGCGCACCCCTCCACTTT

D gene: -
J gene: TRBJ2-2
V gene: TRBV7-8
clone size: -
CDR3 protein: CASSLQRGGELFF
CDR3 DNA: TGTGCCAGCAGCTTACAACGAGGCGGGGAGCTGTTTTTT

D gene: -
J gene: TRBJ1-1
V gene: TRBV10-1
clone size: -
CDR3 protein: CASSEPPPGFGGPNTEAFF
CDR3 DNA: TGCGCCAGCAGTGAGCCTCCTCCCGGATTTGGGGGCCCCAACACTGAAGCTTTCTTT

D gene: -
J gene: TRBJ2-1
V gene: TRBV6-5
clone size: -
CDR3 protein: CASRPIFQGGNEQFF
CDR3 DNA: TGTGCCAGCAGACCAATCTTTCAGGGCGGCAATGAGCAGTTCTTC

D gene: TRBD1
J gene: TRBJ1-2
V gene: TRBV4-3
clone size: -
CDR3 protein: CASRPGRGVYGYTF
CDR3 DNA: TGCGCCAGCAGGCCAGGCAGGGGGGTTTATGGCTACACCTTC

D gene: -
J gene: TRBJ2-7
V gene: TRBV5-6
clone size: -
CDR3 protein: CASSLGYGYEQYF
CDR3 DNA: TGTGCCAGCAGCTTAGGGTACGGGTACGAGCAGTACTTC

D gene: -
J gene: TRBJ2-7
V gene: TRBV15
clone size: -
CDR3 protein: CATSRADPEDEQYF
CDR3 DNA: TGTGCCACCAGCAGAGCTGACCCCGAGGACGAGCAGTACTTC

D gene: -
J gene: TRBJ1-2
V gene: TRBV6-1
clone size: -
CDR3 protein: CASSEAGGGDGYTF
CDR3 DNA: TGTGCCAGCAGTGAAGCTGGGGGGGGCGATGGCTACACCTTC

D gene: -
J gene: TRBJ2-1
V gene: TRBV7-2
clone size: -
CDR3 protein: CASSLDREGEQFF
CDR3 DNA: TGTGCCAGCAGTTTAGACCGAGAGGGTGAGCAGTTCTTC

D gene: TRBD2
J gene: TRBJ2-1
V gene: TRBV5-4
clone size: -
CDR3 protein: CASSSGLAGANNEQFF
CDR3 DNA: TGTGCCAGCAGCTCCGGACTAGCGGGGGCCAACAATGAGCAGTTCTTC

D gene: -
J gene: TRBJ2-1
V gene: TRBV4-2
clone size: -
CDR3 protein: CASSQDIVMGSNEQFF
CDR3 DNA: TGTGCCAGCAGCCAAGATATAGTAATGGGATCTAATGAGCAGTTCTTC

D gene: TRBD2
J gene: TRBJ2-1
V gene: TRBV4-3
clone size: -
CDR3 protein: CASSQGLAGLPVYNEQFF
CDR3 DNA: TGCGCCAGCAGCCAAGGGCTAGCGGGGCTCCCCGTGTACAATGAGCAGTTCTTC

D gene: -
J gene: TRBJ1-2
V gene: TRBV5-4
clone size: -
CDR3 protein: CASSFWDSYTF
CDR3 DNA: TGTGCCAGCAGCTTCTGGGATAGCTACACCTTC

D gene: TRBD2
J gene: TRBJ2-7
V gene: TRBV11-2
clone size: once
CDR3 protein: CASSLGVAGVYEQYF
CDR3 DNA: TGTGCCAGCAGCTTAGGGGTAGCGGGGGTTTACGAGCAGTACTTC

D gene: -
J gene: TRBJ2-3
V gene: TRBV7-2
clone size: -
CDR3 protein: CASSPHIADTQYF
CDR3 DNA: TGTGCCAGCAGCCCGCACATCGCAGATACGCAGTATTTT

D gene: TRBD2
J gene: TRBJ2-3
V gene: TRBV28
clone size: -
CDR3 protein: CASRRLASTDTQYF
CDR3 DNA: TGTGCCAGCAGGCGACTAGCCAGCACAGATACGCAGTATTTT

D gene: -
J gene: TRBJ2-7
V gene: TRBV7-2
clone size: once
CDR3 protein: CASSLGAGLLSYEQYF
CDR3 DNA: TGTGCCAGCAGCTTAGGTGCGGGACTCCTCTCCTACGAGCAGTACTTC

D gene: -
J gene: TRBJ2-2
V gene: TRBV4-3
clone size: -
CDR3 protein: CASSQWGRGTGELFF
CDR3 DNA: TGCGCCAGCAGCCAATGGGGGCGAGGGACCGGGGAGCTGTTTTTT

D gene: -
J gene: TRBJ2-7
V gene: TRBV7-2
clone size: once
CDR3 protein: CASSLAAGSSYEQYF
CDR3 DNA: TGTGCCAGCAGCTTAGCGGCAGGTTCCTCCTACGAGCAGTACTTC

D gene: TRBD2
J gene: TRBJ2-4
V gene: TRBV19
clone size: -
CDR3 protein: CASSSLAGGRIGKENIQYF
CDR3 DNA: TGTGCCAGTAGTTCCCTAGCGGGGGGGCGTATCGGTAAGGAAAACATTCAGTACTTC